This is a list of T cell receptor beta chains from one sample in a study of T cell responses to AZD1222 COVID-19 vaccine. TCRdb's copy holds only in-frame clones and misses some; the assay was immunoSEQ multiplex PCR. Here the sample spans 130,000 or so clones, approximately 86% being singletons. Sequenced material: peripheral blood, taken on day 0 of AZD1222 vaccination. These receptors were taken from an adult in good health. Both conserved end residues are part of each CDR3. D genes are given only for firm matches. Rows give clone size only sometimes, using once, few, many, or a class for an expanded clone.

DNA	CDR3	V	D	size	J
TGTGCCAGCAGCATGGGGGCTACAAGCGAGACCCAGTACTTC	CASSMGATSETQYF	TRBV5-4	.	.	TRBJ2-5
TGTGCCACCAGTGATCCGGCACAGGGGACTATAAACACCGGGGAGCTGTTTTTT	CATSDPAQGTINTGELFF	TRBV24-1	.	.	TRBJ2-2
TGTGCCAGCAAAACCGGACAGGGGCTTTGGGAGACCCAGTACTTC	CASKTGQGLWETQYF	TRBV5-4	TRBD1	.	TRBJ2-5
TGTGCCAGCACTCTTAGCGGGGGGTCCAATTACGAGCAGTACTTC	CASTLSGGSNYEQYF	TRBV6-7	TRBD2	.	TRBJ2-7
TGCGCCAGCAGCTTGGCCGGGAACAATGAGCAGTTCTTC	CASSLAGNNEQFF	TRBV5-1	.	.	TRBJ2-1
TGTGCCAGCTCACCACCCATCAGCGGGGGGTCCTACAATGAGCAGTTCTTC	CASSPPISGGSYNEQFF	TRBV18	TRBD2	.	TRBJ2-1
TGTGCCAGCAGCCCTATCCTAGGCACCGGGGAGCTGTTTTTT	CASSPILGTGELFF	TRBV14	.	.	TRBJ2-2
TGTGCCAGCAGTGCTTACAGGGGGCTAATAAGTGAGCAGTTCTTC	CASSAYRGLISEQFF	TRBV2	TRBD1	.	TRBJ2-1
TGTGCCAGCAGCGAATACCAAACTGGGGCCAACGTCCTGACTTTC	CASSEYQTGANVLTF	TRBV27	.	.	TRBJ2-6
TGTGCCTGGAGCCCCGGGGTTATAAGTGGCTACACCTTC	CAWSPGVISGYTF	TRBV30	.	.	TRBJ1-2
TGCGCCAGCAGTATCCCTGGGGGGGACTATGGCTACACCTTC	CASSIPGGDYGYTF	TRBV5-1	.	once	TRBJ1-2
TGCAGCGTTGAAGGTTCACAGGGATATGGCTACACCTTC	CSVEGSQGYGYTF	TRBV29-1	.	.	TRBJ1-2
TGTGCCAGCTCACCCCGGCAGGAGGACTATGGCTACACCTTC	CASSPRQEDYGYTF	TRBV18	.	.	TRBJ1-2
TGCAGCGTTGAAGCCCAGCGGGACTACAATGAGCAGTTCTTC	CSVEAQRDYNEQFF	TRBV29-1	TRBD2	.	TRBJ2-1
TGCGCCAGCAGCTTGGACTACGAGCAGTACTTC	CASSLDYEQYF	TRBV5-1	.	.	TRBJ2-7
TGTGCCAGTAAACAAAGTCGGGCGGTTTGGTATGGCTACACCTTC	CASKQSRAVWYGYTF	TRBV19	.	once	TRBJ1-2
TGTGCCAGCAGCCCGGGACAGGGAAGAGAGCAGCCCCAGCATTTT	CASSPGQGREQPQHF	TRBV7-9	TRBD1	.	TRBJ1-5
TGTGCCAGCTCTGGACTAGCGGGAAATGACAATGAGCAGTTCTTC	CASSGLAGNDNEQFF	TRBV27	TRBD2	.	TRBJ2-1
TGTGCCAGTCAACGAGCGGGAGGGGGCTACGAGCAGTACTTC	CASQRAGGGYEQYF	TRBV19	TRBD2	.	TRBJ2-7
TGTGCCAGCGGACGGGACAGCGGAAACACCATATATTTT	CASGRDSGNTIYF	TRBV2	TRBD1	.	TRBJ1-3
TGTGCCAGCAGTTTAAACTACATGAACACCGGGGAGCTGTTTTTT	CASSLNYMNTGELFF	TRBV27	.	once	TRBJ2-2
TGTGCCAGCAGCTCCGTAACCCGGATGAACACTGAAGCTTTCTTT	CASSSVTRMNTEAFF	TRBV7-2	.	few	TRBJ1-1
TGTGCCAGCAGCGTTATGGGACAGACTAATGAAAAACTGTTTTTT	CASSVMGQTNEKLFF	TRBV9	TRBD1	.	TRBJ1-4
TGTGCCAGCAGTTCAATTAGCGGACTAGCCAAAAACATTCAGTACTTC	CASSSISGLAKNIQYF	TRBV27	.	.	TRBJ2-4
TGTGCCAGCAGGGCAGTCGGGGGCACCGGGGAGCTGTTTTTT	CASRAVGGTGELFF	TRBV7-6	.	.	TRBJ2-2
TGTGCCAGCAGCGTAAGGCTAGCGGGGGGGCTAAATGAGCAGTTCTTC	CASSVRLAGGLNEQFF	TRBV9	TRBD2	.	TRBJ2-1
TGTGCCAGCAGCTTAGGGTGGGGACAGGGGTCCGGGGAGCTGTTTTTT	CASSLGWGQGSGELFF	TRBV11-2	TRBD1	.	TRBJ2-2
TGCGCCAGCAGCTTGGCCCTAAGGGGTAGCAATTCACCCCTCCACTTT	CASSLALRGSNSPLHF	TRBV5-1	.	.	TRBJ1-6
TGCAGCGTTGGACTAGCGGTCTCCTACGAGCAGTACTTC	CSVGLAVSYEQYF	TRBV29-1	TRBD2	.	TRBJ2-7
TGTGCCAGCTCACTAACGCTGGCAGATACGCAGTATTTT	CASSLTLADTQYF	TRBV18	.	.	TRBJ2-3
TGTGCCAGCAGCTTGGAAGTGGGTCAGCAGTTCTTC	CASSLEVGQQFF	TRBV5-4	.	.	TRBJ2-1
TGTGCCAGCACCCCAAGAGGTGAAGCTTTCTTT	CASTPRGEAFF	TRBV21-1	.	.	TRBJ1-1
TGTGCCAGCACCCCGGGGCAGAAAATTTATAGCAATCAGCCCCAGCATTTT	CASTPGQKIYSNQPQHF	TRBV28	.	.	TRBJ1-5
TGCGCCAGCAGCTTGGGGGCTAACTATGGCTACACCTTC	CASSLGANYGYTF	TRBV5-1	.	.	TRBJ1-2
TGCGCCAGCAGTTCAGTGGCAGGGGCGGGCACTGAAGCTTTCTTT	CASSSVAGAGTEAFF	TRBV5-1	.	.	TRBJ1-1
TGTGCCAGCAGGAGACTAGCGCCTATAGTCGCAGATACGCAGTATTTT	CASRRLAPIVADTQYF	TRBV7-8	TRBD2	.	TRBJ2-3
TGCGCCAGCAGCCAAGATCAGGCGGGAAGCGGGGCCTCGCTGGGGCAGTACTTC	CASSQDQAGSGASLGQYF	TRBV4-3	TRBD2	.	TRBJ2-7
TGCGCCAGCAGCCAGGGACAGGGGGCAGGCTATGGCTACACCTTC	CASSQGQGAGYGYTF	TRBV4-3	TRBD1	.	TRBJ1-2
TGTGCCAGCAGCGTAGGACTAGCGGGGATCAATGAGCAGTTCTTC	CASSVGLAGINEQFF	TRBV9	TRBD2	.	TRBJ2-1
TGTGCCAGCAGCTTCAGACCGACAGGGGCGGTAAACGAGCAGTACTTC	CASSFRPTGAVNEQYF	TRBV9	TRBD1	.	TRBJ2-7
TGTGCCATCAGTGGCGGGGGTCCCGGGGAGCTGTTTTTT	CAISGGGPGELFF	TRBV10-3	TRBD2	.	TRBJ2-2
TGTGCCAGCAGTTTACACCAAGCCTACGAGCAGTACTTC	CASSLHQAYEQYF	TRBV6-5	.	few	TRBJ2-7
TGTGCCAGCAGTGCGAGGGGGTACGAGCAGTACTTC	CASSARGYEQYF	TRBV2	.	.	TRBJ2-7
TGTGCCAGCAGCTTAGTGGGAGGGCAGACCGGGGAGCTGTTTTTT	CASSLVGGQTGELFF	TRBV7-2	TRBD2	once	TRBJ2-2
TGCGCCAGCAGTGAGAGCCAGGGGGCCGAGTCTGGAAACACCATATATTTT	CASSESQGAESGNTIYF	TRBV10-1	TRBD1	.	TRBJ1-3
TGTGCCAGCAGGGTGACTAGCACAAACACCGGGGAGCTGTTTTTT	CASRVTSTNTGELFF	TRBV25-1	TRBD2	.	TRBJ2-2